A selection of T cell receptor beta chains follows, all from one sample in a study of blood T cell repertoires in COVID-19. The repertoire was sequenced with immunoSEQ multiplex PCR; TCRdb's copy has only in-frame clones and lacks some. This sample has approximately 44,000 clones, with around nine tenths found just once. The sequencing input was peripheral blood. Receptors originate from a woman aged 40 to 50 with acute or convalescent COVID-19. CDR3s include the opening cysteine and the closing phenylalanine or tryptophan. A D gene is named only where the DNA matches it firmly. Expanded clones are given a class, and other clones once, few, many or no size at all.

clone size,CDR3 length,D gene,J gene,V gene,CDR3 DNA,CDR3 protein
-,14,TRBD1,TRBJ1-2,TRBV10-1,TGCGCCAGCAGGGATGACAGGGCAAACTATGGCTACACCTTC,CASRDDRANYGYTF
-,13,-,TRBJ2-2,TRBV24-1,TGTGCCACCAGTGAACTAGGCGGCGGGGAGCTGTTTTTT,CATSELGGGELFF
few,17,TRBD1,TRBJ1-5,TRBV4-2,TGTGCCAGCAGCCAAGGGACAGGCTCCTGGGGCAATCAGCCCCAGCATTTT,CASSQGTGSWGNQPQHF
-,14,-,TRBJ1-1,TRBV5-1,TGCGCCAGCAGCCGGCGGCAGGGAGGGACTGAAGCTTTCTTT,CASSRRQGGTEAFF
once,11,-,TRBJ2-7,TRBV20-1,TGCAGTGCTAAACAGGACTACGAGCAGTACTTC,CSAKQDYEQYF
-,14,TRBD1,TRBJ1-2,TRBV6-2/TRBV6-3,TGTGCCAGCAGTTACGTAGCAGGGGGGAATGGCTACACCTTC,CASSYVAGGNGYTF
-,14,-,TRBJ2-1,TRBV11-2,TGTGCCAGCAGCCCGGGGGGCGGCTGGGATGAGCAGTTCTTC,CASSPGGGWDEQFF
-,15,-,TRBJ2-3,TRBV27,TGTGCCAGCAGTTTGCGGGAGAGGGGGACAGATACGCAGTATTTT,CASSLRERGTDTQYF
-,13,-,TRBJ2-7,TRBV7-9,TGTGCCAGCAGCTTAGGGCAGGGCCACGAGCAGTACTTC,CASSLGQGHEQYF
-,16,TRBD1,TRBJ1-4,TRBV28,TGTGCCAGCAGTCCCCGGGACAGGGGAAGTAATGAAAAACTGTTTTTT,CASSPRDRGSNEKLFF
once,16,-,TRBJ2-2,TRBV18,TGTGCCAGCTCACGTTCGGTGAGGGCGGACACCGGGGAGCTGTTTTTT,CASSRSVRADTGELFF
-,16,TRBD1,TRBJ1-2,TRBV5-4,TGTGCCAGCAGCCCGGGTTTTGACAGGGGTCACTATGGCTACACCTTC,CASSPGFDRGHYGYTF
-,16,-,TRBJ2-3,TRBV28,TGTGCCAGCAGTGCACTACTCTTGGGGGGAACAGATACGCAGTATTTT,CASSALLLGGTDTQYF
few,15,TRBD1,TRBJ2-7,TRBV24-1,TGTGCCACCAGTGATAGGTCAGGGGGCATTTACGAGCAGTACTTC,CATSDRSGGIYEQYF
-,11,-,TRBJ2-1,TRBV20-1,TGCAGTGCTAAAATCAGGAATGAGCAGTTCTTC,CSAKIRNEQFF
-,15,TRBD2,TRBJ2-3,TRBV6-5,TGTGCCAGCAAGGTTGGGCTAGCGGACACAGATACGCAGTATTTT,CASKVGLADTDTQYF
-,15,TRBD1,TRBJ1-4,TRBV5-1,TGCGCCAGCAGCGTAGGGGGCGCCGATAATGAAAAACTGTTTTTT,CASSVGGADNEKLFF
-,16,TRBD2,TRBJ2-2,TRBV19,TGTGCCAGTAGTATAGGGGGTAGCGGGCTCACCGGGGAGCTGTTTTTT,CASSIGGSGLTGELFF
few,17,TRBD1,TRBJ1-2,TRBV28,TGTGCCAGCAGTTTACGGGACAGGGGGCACTCCCGGGATGGCTACACCTTC,CASSLRDRGHSRDGYTF
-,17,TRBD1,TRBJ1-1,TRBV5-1,TGCGCCAGCACCCTCGGACAGGGTCATCGTAGGGGCACTGAAGCTTTCTTT,CASTLGQGHRRGTEAFF
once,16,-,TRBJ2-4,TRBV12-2,TGTGCAAGTCGCCCTGGACAGGGTATAGCCAAAAACATTCAGTACTTC,CASRPGQGIAKNIQYF
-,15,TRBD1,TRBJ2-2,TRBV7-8,TGTGCCAGCAGCTTGGACTGGACAGGTTCGGGGGAGCTGTTTTTT,CASSLDWTGSGELFF
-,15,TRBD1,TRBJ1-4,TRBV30,TGTGCCTGGTTTAGGCCCGGGACAGTGAATGAAAAACTGTTTTTT,CAWFRPGTVNEKLFF
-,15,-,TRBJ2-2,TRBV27,TGTGCCAGCTCTTGGGGGGGGCTCCTTACCGGGGAGCTGTTTTTT,CASSWGGLLTGELFF
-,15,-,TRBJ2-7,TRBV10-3,TGTGCCATCAGTGAGAACGTGCGGGAAGGCTACGAGCAGTACTTC,CAISENVREGYEQYF
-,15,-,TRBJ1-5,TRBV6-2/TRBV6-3,TGTGCCAGCAGTTACGGGGCAGGGGCCAATCAGCCCCAGCATTTT,CASSYGAGANQPQHF
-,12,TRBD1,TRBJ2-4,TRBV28,TGTGCCAGCAGTCCCCCCAGGGGGTTGGGGTACTTC,CASSPPRGLGYF
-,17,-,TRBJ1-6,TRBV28,TGTGCCAGCAGTTTAGATAGGCGGTCCCGCTATAATTCACCCCTCCACTTT,CASSLDRRSRYNSPLHF
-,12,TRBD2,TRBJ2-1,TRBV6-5,TGTGCCAGCAGTTCGACTAGCGGCGAGCAGTTCTTC,CASSSTSGEQFF
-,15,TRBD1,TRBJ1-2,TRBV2,TGTGCCAGCAGTTCACCGGGACAGGGAGACTATGGCTACACCTTC,CASSSPGQGDYGYTF
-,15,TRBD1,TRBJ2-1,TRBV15,TGTGCCACCAGCAGCCGGGACAGGGGTGGCAATGAGCAGTTCTTC,CATSSRDRGGNEQFF
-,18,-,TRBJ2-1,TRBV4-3,TGCGCCAGCAGCCAAGCAGGGGTGGGGCAGGGGTTGGTAAATGAGCAGTTCTTC,CASSQAGVGQGLVNEQFF
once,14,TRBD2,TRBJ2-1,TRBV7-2,TGTGCCAGCAGCACGGGACTAGCGAGAAATGAGCAGTTCTTC,CASSTGLARNEQFF
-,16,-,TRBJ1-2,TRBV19,TGTGCCACCACCGGCAGGGGTAGGGAGAGAGAGAATGGCTACACCTTC,CATTGRGRERENGYTF
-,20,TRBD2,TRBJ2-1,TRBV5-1,TGCGCCAGCAGCTTGGCCGCCGGGACTAGCGGGTGGTCCTCCTACAATGAGCAGTTCTTC,CASSLAAGTSGWSSYNEQFF
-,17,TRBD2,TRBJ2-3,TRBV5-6,TGTGCCAGCAGCTTGTCGACTAGCGGGGTAGTCGCAGATACGCAGTATTTT,CASSLSTSGVVADTQYF
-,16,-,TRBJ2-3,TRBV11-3,TGTGCCAGCAGCTTAGGCCCCCGAGGGAGCACAGATACGCAGTATTTT,CASSLGPRGSTDTQYF
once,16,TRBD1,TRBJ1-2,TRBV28,TGTGCCAGCACCATCACCGGGACAGGGCTTCTCTATGGCTACACCTTC,CASTITGTGLLYGYTF
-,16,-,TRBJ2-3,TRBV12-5,TGTGCTAGTGGTGAACAGGACCAGCTTAGCACAGATACGCAGTATTTT,CASGEQDQLSTDTQYF
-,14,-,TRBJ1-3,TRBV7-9,TGTGCCAGCAGCTCTCAGGGTTCTGGAAACACCATATATTTT,CASSSQGSGNTIYF
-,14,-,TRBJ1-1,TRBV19,TGTGCCAGTAGCTCGATCGCGGGGGAGACTGAAGCTTTCTTT,CASSSIAGETEAFF
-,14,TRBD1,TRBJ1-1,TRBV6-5,TGTGCCAGCAGTTACTCCCAGGGGGCATTTGGGGCTTTCTTT,CASSYSQGAFGAFF
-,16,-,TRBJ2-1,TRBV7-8,TGTGCCAGCAGCTTAGGTGGCGGGTCCTACTACAATGAGCAGTTCTTC,CASSLGGGSYYNEQFF
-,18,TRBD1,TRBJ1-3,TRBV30,TGTGCCTGGAGTGCGGCCGAATGGGACAGGGGGTATGGAAACACCATATATTTT,CAWSAAEWDRGYGNTIYF
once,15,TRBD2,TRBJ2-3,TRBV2,TGTGCCAGCACGAGGACTAGCGGGAACACAGATACGCAGTATTTT,CASTRTSGNTDTQYF